The TCR beta chain described here comes from a study of T cells expressing NK-cell markers (dated by TCRdb to 2018 to 2021). Background for the entire study: Several donors provided sorted CD3+CD56+NKG2C+, CD3+CD56+NKG2C- and CD3+CD56-NKG2C+ T-cell subsets, whose TCR beta-chain repertoires were profiled. Among the eight sequenced donors, only one was HCMV-seronegative, while the other seven were HCMV-seropositive. All eight donors whose samples were sequenced were randomly selected healthy volunteers, three of them men and five women. Libraries were sequenced as 2 x 150 bp reads on Illumina HiSeq 2000/2500, MiSeq or NextSeq. Results the study describes overall, beyond this receptor: Whether the expanded NKG2C-expressing T cell clones were specific for HCMV antigens was left unclear. For 6 or 7 donors, the dominant CD3+CD56+NKG2C+ clonotypes were among the top 10 CD8+ clonotypes and accounted for 1.0-7.0% of CD8+ T cells. Those dominant clonotypes were again the most abundant among CD3+CD56-NKG2C+ cells in a few donors, at about 28.3-60.1%.

Per the germline V gene (reference sequence), MNHEY is the CDR1 and SMNVEV is the CDR2. Inclusive of the bounding cysteine and phenylalanine, the CDR3 is 12 residues long. No DNA is recorded. Worth noting for this clonotype: The antigen this receptor binds is unknown.

The sequencer listed for this sample is Illumina HiSeq 2000. TCR beta cDNA libraries were made by 5'RACE template switching that added a universal primer site and unique molecular identifiers. cDNA synthesis was primed from the TCR beta constant segment, followed by two successive PCR amplification steps. In the original analysis: Reads were demultiplexed and grouped by UMI with MIGEC, and clonotypes were assembled and quantified with MiTCR. To exclude erroneous sequences, only TCR cDNA sequences supported by at least two reads were retained. The tcR package was used for downstream repertoire analysis, and clonotypes were matched between fractions using CDR3 nucleotide sequence together with V segment. VDJmatch was used to annotate antigen specificity against VDJdb, with one amino acid substitution in CDR3 permitted. One entry per CDR3 protein sequence results from the TCRdb reprocessing of the reads, with DNA left out. These V and J calls originate from TCRdb's pipeline instead of the authors' own analysis. This sample's table lists some 280,000 distinct CDR3 sequences. The ten largest account for under 0.5% of the sample.

HCMV serostatus was determined by detecting HCMV-specific IgG in serum with a commercial ELISA kit. Ficoll density gradient centrifugation was used to isolate peripheral blood mononuclear cells from blood. The V and J segments used are TRBV27 and TRBJ1-6. Sequencing was done on a sample of blood T cells: a sorted CD56 or NKG2C T cell subset, CD4+ or CD8+ T cells, or bulk PBMC T cells (not recorded which). This TCR was recovered from a man younger than 35 in good health. Donor details come from another sample of the same person, matched by shared clones. The CDR3 has the sequence CASSFLNSPLHF.